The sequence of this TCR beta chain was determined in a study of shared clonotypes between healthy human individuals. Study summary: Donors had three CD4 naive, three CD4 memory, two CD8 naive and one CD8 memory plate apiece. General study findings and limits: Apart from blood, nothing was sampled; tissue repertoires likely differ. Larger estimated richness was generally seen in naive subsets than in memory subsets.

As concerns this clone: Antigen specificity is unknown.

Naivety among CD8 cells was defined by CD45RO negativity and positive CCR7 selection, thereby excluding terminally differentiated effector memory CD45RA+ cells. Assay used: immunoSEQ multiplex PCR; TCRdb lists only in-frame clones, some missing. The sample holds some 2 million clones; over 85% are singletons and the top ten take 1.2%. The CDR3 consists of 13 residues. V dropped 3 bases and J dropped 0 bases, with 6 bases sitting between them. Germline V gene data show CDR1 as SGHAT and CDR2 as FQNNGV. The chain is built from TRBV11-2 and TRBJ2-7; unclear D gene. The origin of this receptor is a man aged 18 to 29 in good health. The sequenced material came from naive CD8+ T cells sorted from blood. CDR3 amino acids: CASSLVASYEQYF. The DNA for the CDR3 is TGTGCCAGCAGCTTGGTCGCCTCCTACGAGCAGTACTTC. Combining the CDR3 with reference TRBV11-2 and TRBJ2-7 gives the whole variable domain EAGVAQSPRYKIIEKRQSVAFWCNPISGHATLYWYQQILGQGPKLLIQFQNNGVVDDSQLPKDRFSAERLKGVDSTLKIQPAKLEDSAVYLCASSLVASYEQYFGPGTRLTVT.